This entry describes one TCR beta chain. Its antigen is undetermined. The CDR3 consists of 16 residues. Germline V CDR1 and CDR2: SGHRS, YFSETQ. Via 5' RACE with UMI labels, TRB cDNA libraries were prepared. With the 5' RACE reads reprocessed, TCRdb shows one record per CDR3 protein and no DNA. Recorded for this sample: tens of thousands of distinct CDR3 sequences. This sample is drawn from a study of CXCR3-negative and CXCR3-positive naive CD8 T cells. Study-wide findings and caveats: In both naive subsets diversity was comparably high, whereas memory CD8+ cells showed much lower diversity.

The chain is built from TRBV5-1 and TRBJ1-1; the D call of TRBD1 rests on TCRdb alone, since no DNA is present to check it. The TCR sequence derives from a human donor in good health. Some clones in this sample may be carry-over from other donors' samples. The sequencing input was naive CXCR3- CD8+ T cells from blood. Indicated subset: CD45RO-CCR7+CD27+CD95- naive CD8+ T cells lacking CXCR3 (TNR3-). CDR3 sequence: CASSLEQGRRYTEAFF.